Listed here is a single T cell receptor (beta chain). This sample was taken from a study of technical replicates of blood from a handful of donors. Produced via immunoSEQ multiplex PCR; TCRdb's table is partial and in-frame only. The sample includes about 64,000 clones, less than 90% seen only once; the top ten take 5% to 6%. V was shortened by 7 bases and J by 5 bases, with 17 bases between the two germline ends. The CDR3 length is 13 residues. Germline assignment: CDR1 SQVTM and CDR2 ANQGSEA. The chain combines TRBV29-1 with TRBJ2-5, with D possibly matching TRBD2 (6 bases). The sequence was collected from a human donor in good health. Some clones in this sample may be carry-over from other donors' samples. Material: PBMCs. CDR3: CSAETREAETQYF. The CDR3 coding sequence is TGCAGCGCTGAGACTAGGGAGGCGGAGACCCAGTACTTC.